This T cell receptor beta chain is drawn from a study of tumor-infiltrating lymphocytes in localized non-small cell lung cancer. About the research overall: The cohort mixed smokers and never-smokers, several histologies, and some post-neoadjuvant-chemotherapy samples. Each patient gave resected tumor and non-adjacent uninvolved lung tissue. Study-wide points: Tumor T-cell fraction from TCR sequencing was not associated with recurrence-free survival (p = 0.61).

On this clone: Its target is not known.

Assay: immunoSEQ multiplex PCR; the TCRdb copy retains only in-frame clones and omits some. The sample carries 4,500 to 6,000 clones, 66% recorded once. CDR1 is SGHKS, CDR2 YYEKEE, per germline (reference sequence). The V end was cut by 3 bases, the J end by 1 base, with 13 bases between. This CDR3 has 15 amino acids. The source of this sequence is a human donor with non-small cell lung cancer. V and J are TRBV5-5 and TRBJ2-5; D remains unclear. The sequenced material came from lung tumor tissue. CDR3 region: CASSSRRGVQETQYF. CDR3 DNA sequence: TGTGCCAGCAGCTCCCGGCGTGGGGTCCAAGAGACCCAGTACTTC.